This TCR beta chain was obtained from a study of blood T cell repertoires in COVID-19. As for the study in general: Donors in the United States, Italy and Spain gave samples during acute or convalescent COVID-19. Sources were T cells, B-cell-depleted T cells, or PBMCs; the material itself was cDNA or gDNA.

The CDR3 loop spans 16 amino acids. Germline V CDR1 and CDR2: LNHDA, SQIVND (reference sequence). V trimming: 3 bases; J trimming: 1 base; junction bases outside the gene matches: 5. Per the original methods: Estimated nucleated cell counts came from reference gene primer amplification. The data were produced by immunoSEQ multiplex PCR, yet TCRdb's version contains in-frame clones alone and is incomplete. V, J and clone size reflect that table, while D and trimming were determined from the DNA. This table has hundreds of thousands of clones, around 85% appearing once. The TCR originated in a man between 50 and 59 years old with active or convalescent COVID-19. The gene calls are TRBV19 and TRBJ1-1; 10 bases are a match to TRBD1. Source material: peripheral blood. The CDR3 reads CASSMGQGQPNTEAFF. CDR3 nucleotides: TGTGCCAGTAGTATGGGACAGGGGCAGCCGAACACTGAAGCTTTCTTT.